A single sample is the source of the 28 T cell receptor beta chains below, sequenced in a study of blood T cell repertoires in COVID-19. Generated by immunoSEQ multiplex PCR, the TCRdb table keeps only in-frame clones and is missing some. The sample holds 400,000 to 500,000 clones, approximately 91% seen once. The specimen was PBMCs or T cells enriched from blood (not recorded which). These receptors came from a young woman who had been exposed to COVID-19.

The chain uses TRBV11-2 and TRBJ2-1; TRBD1 agrees at 8 bases. CDR1 and CDR2 from the germline V gene are SGHAT and FQNNGV. The CDR3 sequence is 12 residues long. J lost 9 bases, V lost 5 bases, and 3 bases had no gene match. DNA for the CDR3: TGTGCCAGCAGCGCTCAGGGGGCTGAGCAGTTCTTC. Residues: CASSAQGAEQFF. The variable domain in full, completed from reference TRBV11-2 and TRBJ2-1, reads EAGVAQSPRYKIIEKRQSVAFWCNPISGHATLYWYQQILGQGPKLLIQFQNNGVVDDSQLPKDRFSAERLKGVDSTLKIQPAKLEDSAVYLCASSAQGAEQFFGPGTRLTVL.

The rearrangement joins TRBV5-8 to TRBJ1-2; D perhaps matches TRBD1 (6 bases). V lost 4 bases to trimming and J lost 3 bases, with 13 bases between them. Germline assignment: CDR1 SGHTS and CDR2 YDEGEE. The CDR3 runs to 14 residues. DNA of the CDR3: TGTGCCAGCAGCGCAAAACAGGGTTACTATGGCTACACCTTC. This gives the protein CASSAKQGYYGYTF. Based on the CDR3 plus reference TRBV5-8 and TRBJ1-2, the full variable domain is EAGVTQSPTHLIKTRGQQATLRCSPISGHTSVYWYQQALGLGLQFLLWYDEGEERNRGNFPPRFSGRQFPNYSSELNVNALELEDSALYLCASSAKQGYYGYTFGSGTRLTVV.

This chain uses TRBV5-1 with TRBJ2-1, with 8 bases matching TRBD2. Germline CDR1 is SGHRS and CDR2 is YFSETQ. The V gene end was trimmed by 2 bases and the J gene end by 5 bases; junction bases not matched to a gene: 3. The CDR3 covers 14 residues. DNA for the CDR3: TGCGCCAGCAGCTTTGGACTAGCCAACAATGAGCAGTTCTTC. This translates into CASSFGLANNEQFF. The whole variable domain, filled in from reference TRBV5-1 and TRBJ2-1, reads KAGVTQTPRYLIKTRGQQVTLSCSPISGHRSVSWYQQTPGQGLQFLFEYFSETQRNKGNFPGRFSGRQFSNSRSEMNVSTLELGDSALYLCASSFGLANNEQFFGPGTRLTVL.

V is TRBV13 and J is TRBJ2-7; 10 bases match TRBD2. Losses at the gene ends were 5 bases for V and 1 base for J; bases not matched to a gene: 11. The length of the CDR3 is 17 residues. The germline gives CDR1 PRHDT, CDR2 FYEKMQ (reference sequence). CDR3 residues: CASSPPPSGGLSYEQYF. The CDR3 coding sequence is TGTGCCAGCAGCCCCCCCCCTAGCGGGGGCCTGTCCTACGAGCAGTACTTC.

The CDR3 DNA sequence: TGTGCCAGCAGCCAGACAAGGACTTCTTTTCAATCCGGGGAGCTGTTTTTT. Translation: CASSQTRTSFQSGELFF. This chain joins TRBV14 and TRBJ2-2, with TRBD2 as a possible D gene (5 bases). This CDR3 region has 17 residues. CDR1 and CDR2 from the germline V gene are SGHDN and FVKESK. Trimming took 3 bases from V and 6 from J, leaving 20 bases between them.

The CDR3 DNA is TGTGCCAGCAGTCCCCCATCGGCCTACGAGCAGTACTTC. Amino acids: CASSPPSAYEQYF. The chain carries TRBV12-3 or TRBV12-4 and TRBJ2-7; D remains ambiguous. The germline V and J ends were trimmed by 5 bases and 2 bases, with 10 bases remaining between them. This CDR3 has 13 amino acids.

The chain is built from TRBV4-3 and TRBJ2-4; 8 bases line up with TRBD1. The CDR3 loop spans 17 amino acids. Germline V gene data show CDR1 as LGHNA and CDR2 as YSLEER. The junction had 14 bases not matched to a gene; V was cut back by 4 bases and J by 6 bases. CDR3 nucleotide sequence: TGCGCCAGCAGCCCCTACCCCCGAGTCGACAGGGGAAACATTCAGTACTTC. Translation gives CASSPYPRVDRGNIQYF.

V and J are TRBV7-2 and TRBJ2-1; 12 bases fit TRBD2. Germline CDR1 SGHTA, CDR2 FQGNSA. This CDR3 region has 15 residues. V shed 0 bases and J 8 bases; nucleotides not matched to a gene: 2. The CDR3 coding sequence is TGTGCCAGCAGCTTAGCGGGACTAGCGGGCGATGAGCAGTTCTTC. Its translation: CASSLAGLAGDEQFF.

The chain recombines TRBV7-2 with TRBJ2-2; TRBD2 is a possible D gene (5 bases). CDR1 is SGHTA, CDR2 FQGNSA, per germline. Trimming took 4 bases from V and 3 from J, leaving 9 bases between them. The length of the CDR3 is 14 residues. The CDR3 spells CASSYEGHTGELFF. Written as DNA, the CDR3 is TGTGCCAGCAGCTATGAGGGCCACACCGGGGAGCTGTTTTTT. Based on the CDR3 plus reference TRBV7-2 and TRBJ2-2, the full variable domain is GAGVSQSPSNKVTEKGKDVELRCDPISGHTALYWYRQSLGQGLEFLIYFQGNSAPDKSGLPSDRFSAERTGGSVSTLTIQRTQQEDSAVYLCASSYEGHTGELFFGEGSRLTVL.

The chain is built from TRBV7-9 and TRBJ2-7; 7 bases align to TRBD2. Germline CDR1 is SEHNR and CDR2 is FQNEAQ (reference sequence). The CDR3 is made up of 15 amino acids. V shed 5 bases and J 7 bases; nucleotides not matched to a gene: 14. DNA of the CDR3: TGTGCCAGCAGCCCCTGGGACGGGGGGTCTACAGAGCAGTACTTC. This encodes CASSPWDGGSTEQYF.

This clone came up a few times. The chain combines TRBV30 with TRBJ1-1, with a tentative D call TRBD1 (6 bases). Trimming shortened V by 2 bases and J by 4 bases, and 17 bases separated the two germline ends. CDR3 size: 15 residues. From germline, CDR1 is GTSNPN and CDR2 SVGIG (reference sequence). The chain's CDR3 is CAWSTLEGGTTEAFF. CDR3 in DNA: TGTGCCTGGAGTACCCTGGAAGGGGGTACCACTGAAGCTTTCTTT.

The J gene is TRBJ1-6, the V gene TRBV19, with 10 bases identical to TRBD1. Losses at the gene ends were 5 bases for V and 9 bases for J; bases not matched to a gene: 10. Germline V CDR1 and CDR2: LNHDA, SQIVND (reference sequence). The CDR3 spans 16 residues. The CDR3 protein is CASSSTDRGLGSPLHF. The CDR3 DNA is TGTGCCAGTAGTTCCACCGACAGGGGGCTTGGTTCACCCCTCCACTTT.

This chain links TRBV7-2 with TRBJ2-1, with TRBD2 matching over 13 bases. The CDR3 covers 18 residues. Germline-derived CDR1 and CDR2 are SGHTA and FQGNSA. The ends lost 9 bases at V and 6 bases at J; junction bases unmatched: 17. Here the CDR3 DNA reads TGTGCCAGTAGGTCACCCAGACTAGCGGGGGGCTTGGGCAATGAGCAGTTCTTC. It codes for CASRSPRLAGGLGNEQFF.

This chain's CDR3 is CSASPLGMIRATGELFF. CDR3 DNA: TGCAGTGCTAGTCCCCTCGGGATGATCCGAGCGACCGGGGAGCTGTTTTTT. This sequence joins TRBV20-1 and TRBJ2-2; maybe TRBD2 (5 bases). The CDR3 length is 17 residues. Per the germline V gene, CDR1 is DFQATT and CDR2 is SNEGSKA (reference sequence). The V gene lost 3 bases and the J gene lost 5 bases, with 22 bases spanning the gap.

The gene calls are TRBV5-8 and TRBJ1-1, with D perhaps matching TRBD1 (5 bases). The germline V gene encodes CDR1 SGHTS and CDR2 YDEGEE. Trimming shortened V by 4 bases and J by 5 bases, and 15 bases separated the two germline ends. The CDR3 length is 14 residues. DNA for the CDR3: TGTGCCAGCAGCGATGGACCAGGGCGGACTGAAGCTTTCTTT. Amino acids: CASSDGPGRTEAFF.

The gene calls are TRBV29-1 and TRBJ2-7; TRBD1 aligns across 10 bases. V dropped 6 bases and J dropped 1; count of bases not matched to a gene: 3. Looked up from germline, CDR1 is SQVTM and CDR2 is ANQGSEA. The CDR3 sequence is 13 residues long. The CDR3 DNA is TGCAGCGTCCGACAGGGGGCATCCTACGAGCAGTACTTC. This encodes CSVRQGASYEQYF.

The chain has TRBV7-2 and TRBJ2-7; D is unresolved. V lost 2 bases, J lost 3 bases, and 8 bases lay in between. The CDR3 loop spans 13 amino acids. Germline V gene data show CDR1 as SGHTA and CDR2 as FQGNSA. CDR3 sequence reads: CASSLSPSYEQYF. The CDR3 DNA reads TGTGCCAGCAGCTTATCCCCCAGCTACGAGCAGTACTTC.

The chain joins TRBV19 to TRBJ1-3; D not resolved. Germline CDR1 reads LNHDA; CDR2 reads SQIVND (reference sequence). CDR3 length equals 15 residues. V was trimmed by 0 bases and J by 2 bases, leaving 8 bases between them. The CDR3 DNA reads TGTGCCAGTAGTATAGAACCGGGAGCTGGAAACACCATATATTTT. This translates into CASSIEPGAGNTIYF.

With respect to this clone: Other DNA sequences from this sample encode an identical CDR3 as well. As DNA, the CDR3 is TGTGCCAGCTCCCCGGTGAGCTCTGGAAACACCATATATTTT. Translation: CASSPVSSGNTIYF. V is TRBV6-5 and J is TRBJ1-3, with D unclear. V lost 8 bases to trimming and J lost 0 bases, with 11 bases between them. Germline V CDR1 and CDR2: MNHEY, SVGAGI. The CDR3 consists of 14 residues.

The chain is built from TRBV19 and TRBJ2-3; 7 nucleotides align to TRBD2. Germline trimming cut 3 bases from V and 5 bases from J; bases unmatched to any gene: 8. The CDR3 loop spans 15 amino acids. Germline CDR1 LNHDA, CDR2 SQIVND (reference sequence). CDR3 in DNA: TGTGCCAGTAGTATCTCGCGGGAGTTAGTAGATACGCAGTATTTT. It translates to CASSISRELVDTQYF. Drawing the rest from reference TRBV19 and TRBJ2-3, the complete variable domain is DGGITQSPKYLFRKEGQNVTLSCEQNLNHDAMYWYRQDPGQGLRLIYYSQIVNDFQKGDIAEGYSVSREKKESFPLTVTSAQKNPTAFYLCASSISRELVDTQYFGPGTRLTVL.

The chain combines TRBV20-1 with TRBJ2-3, with unresolved D. The CDR3 loop spans 11 amino acids. Germline values: CDR1 DFQATT, CDR2 SNEGSKA (reference sequence). Deletions cut 3 bases from V and 11 bases from J, with 12 bases between. CDR3 in amino acids: CSASEARWQYF. The CDR3 region has the DNA TGCAGTGCTAGTGAAGCCCGGTGGCAGTATTTT.

This sequence joins TRBV5-1 and TRBJ2-5, with 12 bases identical to TRBD2. The CDR3 runs 17 residues. The trim removed 2 bases at V and 2 bases at J, leaving 7 bases unmatched. The germline gives CDR1 SGHRS, CDR2 YFSETQ. The CDR3: CASSFRTSGVGQETQYF. Written as DNA, the CDR3 is TGCGCCAGCAGCTTCCGGACTAGCGGGGTCGGGCAAGAGACCCAGTACTTC. The full variable domain, completed using reference TRBV5-1 and TRBJ2-5, is KAGVTQTPRYLIKTRGQQVTLSCSPISGHRSVSWYQQTPGQGLQFLFEYFSETQRNKGNFPGRFSGRQFSNSRSEMNVSTLELGDSALYLCASSFRTSGVGQETQYFGPGTRLLVL.

The chain combines TRBV3-1 (or the pseudogene TRBV3-2) with TRBJ1-5; D ambiguous. The CDR3 is 11 amino acids. Trimming left V 4 bases short and J 5 bases short, with 3 bases between. The germline V gene has CDR1 LGHDT and CDR2 YNNKEL (reference sequence). DNA for the CDR3: TGTGCCAGCAGCCCGGATCAGCCCCAGCATTTT. The encoded protein is CASSPDQPQHF.

This clone was seen once. This rearrangement joins TRBV6-5 to TRBJ2-7, with 8 nucleotides matching TRBD2. This CDR3 comprises 15 residues. The V gene end was trimmed by 8 bases and the J gene end by 5 bases; junction bases not matched to a gene: 14. Germline V gene data show CDR1 as MNHEY and CDR2 as SVGAGI. CDR3 in amino acids: CASRDHSGKSNEQYF. In DNA, the CDR3 is TGTGCCAGCCGGGATCATAGCGGGAAATCCAACGAGCAGTACTTC.

The chain uses TRBV7-2 and TRBJ1-5; D remains unclear. The CDR3 runs to 14 residues. CDR1 SGHTA and CDR2 FQGNSA come from the germline V gene. V was clipped by 2 bases and J by 1 base, with 6 bases between them. The DNA for the CDR3 is TGTGCCAGCAGCTTATGGGAGAGCAATCAGCCCCAGCATTTT. Its translation is CASSLWESNQPQHF.

The chain recombines TRBV27 with TRBJ2-7; TRBD1 matches at 8 bases. The germline gives CDR1 MNHEY, CDR2 SMNVEV (reference sequence). The V gene end was trimmed by 10 bases and the J gene end by 6 bases; junction bases not matched to a gene: 11. The CDR3 runs to 13 residues. CDR3 bases: TGTGCCACCCTGGACAGGGTTGGACGCGAGCAGTACTTC. Protein: CATLDRVGREQYF.

V gene TRBV28 combines with J gene TRBJ1-3; D is possibly TRBD1 (5 bases). V was shortened by 2 bases and J by 0 bases, with 14 bases between the two germline ends. The germline CDR1 and CDR2 sequences are MDHEN and SYDVKM. CDR3 length equals 17 residues. CDR3 loop: CASSLTPLGGSGNTIYF. The CDR3 nucleotides are TGTGCCAGCAGTTTAACTCCTTTGGGGGGCTCTGGAAACACCATATATTTT.

The gene calls are TRBV5-1 and TRBJ1-4; the D is unclear. This CDR3 comprises 13 residues. V lost 1 base and J 8 bases, leaving 9 bases between the germline ends. CDR1 SGHRS and CDR2 YFSETQ come from the germline V gene. CDR3: CASSLQSGEKLFF. CDR3 nucleotide sequence: TGCGCCAGCAGCTTGCAGTCGGGAGAAAAACTGTTTTTT.